The present T cell receptor beta chain was sequenced within a study of beta chain features in type 1 diabetes. Each sorted population was over 98% pure. The CDR3 runs 13 residues. Germline V lookup: CDR1 SNHLY, CDR2 FYNNEI. V was pared by 3 bases and J by 3 bases, with 8 bases between. Study-wide results and limits: In the patient group, naive, central memory and Treg TCRB repertoires seemed more alike than in the healthy donor group. At VDJ recombination sites, type 1 diabetes patients had fewer insertions and more deleted nucleotides. High-TCR-expressing cells could be over-represented by cDNA sequencing.

Since all of the isolated RNA was reverse transcribed, expressed TCRB transcripts were what got sequenced. Assay: immunoSEQ multiplex PCR; the TCRdb copy retains only in-frame clones and omits some. The table shows about 260,000 clones, with roughly two thirds occurring only once. In this sample, this clone turned up a few times. What it recognizes is unknown. The source of this sequence is a man aged 30 to 45 in good health. The V call is TRBV2, the J call TRBJ1-2, with D perhaps TRBD1 (5 bases). Specimen: naive CD4+ T cells from blood. CDR3 nucleotides: TGTGCCAGCAGTGACAGGGATGACTATGGCTACACCTTC. It codes for CASSDRDDYGYTF.